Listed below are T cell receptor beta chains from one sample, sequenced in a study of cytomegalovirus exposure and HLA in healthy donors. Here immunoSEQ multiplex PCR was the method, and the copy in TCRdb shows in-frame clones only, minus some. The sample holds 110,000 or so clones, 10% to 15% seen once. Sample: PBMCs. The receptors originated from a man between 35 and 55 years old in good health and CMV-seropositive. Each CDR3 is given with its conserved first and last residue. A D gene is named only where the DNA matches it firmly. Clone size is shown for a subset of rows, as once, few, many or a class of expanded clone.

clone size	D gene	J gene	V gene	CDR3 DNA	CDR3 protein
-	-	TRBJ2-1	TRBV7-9	TGTGCCAGCAGCTTTCCCAGATCCTACAATGAGCAGTTCTTC	CASSFPRSYNEQFF
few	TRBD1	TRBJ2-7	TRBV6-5	TGTGCCAGCAGTTATCGGGACAGGGGGCGCTTTGAGCAGTACTTC	CASSYRDRGRFEQYF
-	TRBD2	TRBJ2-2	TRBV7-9	TGTGCCAGCAGCTTAGAGAGGACTAGCAGCGGGGAGCTGTTTTTT	CASSLERTSSGELFF
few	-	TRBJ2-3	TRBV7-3	TGTGCCAGCAGCTCCTACTTAGCGGTAGATACGCAGTATTTT	CASSSYLAVDTQYF
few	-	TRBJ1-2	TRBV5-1	TGCGCCAGCAGCAGTCTGGCAGGATCTAACTATGGCTACACCTTC	CASSSLAGSNYGYTF
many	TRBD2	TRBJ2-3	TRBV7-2	TGTGCCAGCAGCTTCTCTAGCGGCATGACAGATACGCAGTATTTT	CASSFSSGMTDTQYF
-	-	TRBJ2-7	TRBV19	TGTGCCAGTAGCAGTGACGGGGCCTACGAGCAGTACTTC	CASSSDGAYEQYF
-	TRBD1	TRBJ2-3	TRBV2	TGTGCCAGCAGTGGGGCAGGGGGCAAGATAGATACGCAGTATTTT	CASSGAGGKIDTQYF
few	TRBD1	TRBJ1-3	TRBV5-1	TGCGCCAGCAGTTTCCTGGGACAGACTGGAAACACCATATATTTT	CASSFLGQTGNTIYF
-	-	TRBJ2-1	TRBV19	TGTGCCAGTAGTATAGGACTAAGGAAAGAGAATGAGCAGTTCTTC	CASSIGLRKENEQFF
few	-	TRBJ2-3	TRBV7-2	TGTGCCAGCAGCAGTCGTAACGTGGCGTATTTT	CASSSRNVAYF
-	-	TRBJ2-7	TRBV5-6	TGTGCCAGCAGTTTGGGGCGGAGATACTACGAGCAGTACTTC	CASSLGRRYYEQYF
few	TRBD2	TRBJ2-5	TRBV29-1	TGCAGCTTATCTAGCGGTCAAGAGACCCAGTACTTC	CSLSSGQETQYF
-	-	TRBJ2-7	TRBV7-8	TGTGCCAGCAGCCGGTTCACCACCTTCACCGGTGAGCAGTACTTC	CASSRFTTFTGEQYF
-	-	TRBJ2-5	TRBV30	TGTGCCTGGAGCGCCTGGCCTCTGAATCAGACCCAGTACTTC	CAWSAWPLNQTQYF
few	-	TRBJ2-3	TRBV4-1	TGCGCCAGCAGCCAAACGATCGGGGTTATTGGTGCAGATACGCAGTATTTT	CASSQTIGVIGADTQYF
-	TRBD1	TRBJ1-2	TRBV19	TGTGCCAGTGAATCTGGCCGGGACAGGGGTCTAGCTAACTATGGCTACACCTTC	CASESGRDRGLANYGYTF
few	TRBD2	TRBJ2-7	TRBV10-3	TGTGCCATCAGTGAGTCGTGGACTAGCGGGACCTACGAGCAGTACTTC	CAISESWTSGTYEQYF
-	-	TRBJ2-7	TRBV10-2	TGCGCCAGCAGGGAGACCAGACAGTACTACGAGCAGTACTTC	CASRETRQYYEQYF
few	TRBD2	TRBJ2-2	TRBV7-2	TGTGCCAGCAGCCCCACCGGGGGGATCGGGGAGCTGTTTTTT	CASSPTGGIGELFF
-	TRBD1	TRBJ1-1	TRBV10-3	TGTGCCATCAGCTTACAGGGGGCTGGCACTGAAGCTTTCTTT	CAISLQGAGTEAFF
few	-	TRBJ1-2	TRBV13	TGTGCCAGCAGCTTTACAGGGTCGAGCTATGGCTACACCTTC	CASSFTGSSYGYTF
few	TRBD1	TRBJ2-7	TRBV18	TGTGCCAGCTCACCATTGAGGGTCACAGGGGCCTCCTACGAGCAGTACTTC	CASSPLRVTGASYEQYF
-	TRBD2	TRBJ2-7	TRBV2	TGTGCCAGCAGGGGGGGGACCGGGAGTTCCTACGAGCAGTACTTC	CASRGGTGSSYEQYF
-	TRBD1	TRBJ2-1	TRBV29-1	TGCAGCGTAGAAGGGACAGGGGGCTACAATGAGCAGTTCTTC	CSVEGTGGYNEQFF
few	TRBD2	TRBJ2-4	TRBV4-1	TGCGCCAGCAGCCAAAAACGAAACGGGAGGGCCGGAGGGGCCAAAAACATTCAGTACTTC	CASSQKRNGRAGGAKNIQYF
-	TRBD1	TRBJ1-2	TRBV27	TGTGCCAGCGGGAAGGGGGCGTCGGGCTACACCTTC	CASGKGASGYTF
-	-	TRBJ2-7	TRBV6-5	TGTGCCAGCAGAGCAGGGGCAGTGCGGGGGGAGCAGTACTTC	CASRAGAVRGEQYF
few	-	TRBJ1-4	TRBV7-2	TGTGCCAGCAGCCCCGACATCACAACTAATGAAAAACTGTTTTTT	CASSPDITTNEKLFF
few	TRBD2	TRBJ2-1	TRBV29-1	TGTTTAGCGGGAGAATCCTACAATGAGCAGTTCTTC	CLAGESYNEQFF
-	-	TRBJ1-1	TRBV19	TGTGCCAGTGGTGAGGGGGGGAGGACTGAAGCTTTCTTT	CASGEGGRTEAFF
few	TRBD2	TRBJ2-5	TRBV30	TGTGCCTGGAGTGTAAGGGGAATGGGACTAGGGAGGGGGTCCCAGTACTTC	CAWSVRGMGLGRGSQYF